This T cell receptor (beta chain) came from a study of neurological immune-mediated disorders. In the study overall: Multiple sclerosis patients numbered roughly 35, with some 30 relapsing-remitting and 3 secondary progressive.

The CDR3 has 15 residues. Unmatched junction bases numbered 2, after V lost 0 bases and J lost 4 bases. The germline gives CDR1 SGHTA, CDR2 FQGTGA. This clonotype showed up many times. The cDNA was produced through 5'RACE with 10-nucleotide random UMIs. Via MiXCR, TCRdb re-called the 5' RACE reads, giving one row per CDR3 protein. The sample comprises about 46,000 distinct CDR3 sequences, around 4.5% of which are singletons, and 5.5% to 6% rests with the top ten. The TCR comes from a woman aged 55-70 years with multiple sclerosis. This chain links TRBV7-3 with TRBJ2-2, with TRBD1 identical over 7 bases. The sample comprised PBMCs. As DNA, the CDR3 is TGTGCCAGCAGCTTAACTAGGACAGGCACCGGGGAGCTGTTTTTT. Protein: CASSLTRTGTGELFF.